This T cell receptor (beta chain) was identified in a study of blood T cell repertoires in COVID-19 (dated by TCRdb to about 2020). At the level of the whole study: Samples covering the acute and convalescent phases of COVID-19 were provided by collaborators in the United States, Italy and Spain. The prospective study material was composed of cDNA or gDNA derived from T cells, B-cell-depleted T cells, or PBMCs. Deeply sampled blood TCRbeta repertoires from subjects exposed to, actively infected with, or recovered from COVID-19 were included in the dataset. The repertoires were released in a freely available public database intended as a resource for research on the immune response to SARS-CoV-2. The samples were drawn from the first 160 participants of the ongoing ImmuneRACE study and from roughly 1,300 subjects provided by 6 global collaborators. Nearly every sample came with metadata listing a de-identified subject ID, COVID-19 status, age in years and sex. Where available, HLA class I and class II types were taken from metadata supplied by the sample provider and were not determined by assay-based typing.

As encoded in the germline V gene, CDR1 is ENHRY while CDR2 is SYGVKD. V loses 3 bases at its end and J loses 6 bases; junction bases beyond the gene matches: 14. The CDR3 sequence holds 16 residues, the cysteine and phenylalanine included. Solely the CDR3 DNA is kept, with 48 bases framed from the first base. Study-wide conclusions, independent of this receptor: How much clinical and demographic metadata was included differed by source and by participant, and the metadata was provided uncurated.

TCRbeta CDR3 regions were amplified from genomic DNA using the immunoSEQ Assay, a bias-controlled multiplex PCR. As for how the authors treated the data: Within the assay, amplification of reference gene primers was used to estimate how many nucleated cells each sample contained. To quantify the absolute abundance of each unique TCRbeta CDR3 rearrangement, sequence reads were collapsed and filtered. For each sample, productive Simpson clonality was calculated as the square root of Simpson's diversity index across productive rearrangements. TCRdb holds this immuneACCESS table with in-frame rearrangements only. Some clones are missing; in checked studies, unresolved V genes explain under half, and the rest has no known cause. D and trimming were read from the DNA, whereas the V and J calls and clone size are those reported in that table. The sample yields roughly 430,000 clones; 70% to 90% were counted once. Jointly, the top ten make up 2% to 2.5% of the sample.

This clone came up once. Its antigen has not been determined. The input lacks base qualities; no much larger clone sits a single base away. Enrolling through a virtual design, the prospective study's participants ranged in age from roughly 18 to 89 years and lived across some 22 United States geographic areas. In the prospective study, cohorts were assigned on the basis of participant-reported clinical history obtained from a screening survey and a study questionnaire. Mobile phlebotomists in the prospective study collected whole blood, serum and a nasopharyngeal or oropharyngeal swab from every participant. Additional blood draws and questionnaires over an approximately 2-month period could optionally be provided by prospective study participants. Before DNA extraction, prospective study blood samples were shipped either frozen or at room temperature.

This receptor was taken from a middle-aged woman with acute COVID-19. The chain is made from TRBV10-3 and TRBJ2-7; the central 7 bases match TRBD1. The sample was PBMCs or T cells enriched from blood (not recorded which). The encoded CDR3 is CAISERQGVGVGEQYF. Here is the DNA: TGTGCCATCAGTGAAAGGCAGGGGGTCGGTGTGGGCGAGCAGTACTTC.